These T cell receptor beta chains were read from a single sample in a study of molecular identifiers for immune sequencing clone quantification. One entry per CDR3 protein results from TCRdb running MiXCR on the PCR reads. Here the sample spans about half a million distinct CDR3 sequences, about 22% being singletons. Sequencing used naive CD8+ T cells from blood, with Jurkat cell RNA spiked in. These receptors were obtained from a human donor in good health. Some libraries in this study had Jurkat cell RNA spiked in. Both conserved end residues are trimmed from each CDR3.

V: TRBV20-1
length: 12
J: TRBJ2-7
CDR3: SARITWESYEQY

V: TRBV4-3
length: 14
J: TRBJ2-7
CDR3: ASSLSHGGGVYEQY

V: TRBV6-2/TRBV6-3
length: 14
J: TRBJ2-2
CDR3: ASSYIDRASTGELF

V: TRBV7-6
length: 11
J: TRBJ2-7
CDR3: ASRAGTNYEQY

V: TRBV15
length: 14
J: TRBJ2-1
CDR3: ATNRERQNSYNEQF

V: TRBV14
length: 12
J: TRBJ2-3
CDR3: ASRRTSGSYTQY

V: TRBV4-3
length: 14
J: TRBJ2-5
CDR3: ASSQESASGIETQY

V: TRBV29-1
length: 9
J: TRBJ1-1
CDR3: SSRENTEAF

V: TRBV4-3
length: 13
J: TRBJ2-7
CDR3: ASSQGVGVSYEQY

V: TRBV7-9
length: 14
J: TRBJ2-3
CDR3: ASSTRTGGVTDTQY

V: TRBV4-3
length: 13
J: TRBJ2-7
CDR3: ASSQDRDGTYEQY

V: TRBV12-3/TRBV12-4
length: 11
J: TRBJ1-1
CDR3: ASRWTSNTEAF

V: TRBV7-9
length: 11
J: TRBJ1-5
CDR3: ASSGDSYQPQH

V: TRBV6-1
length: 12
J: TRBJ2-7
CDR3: ASSEAWAGDEQY

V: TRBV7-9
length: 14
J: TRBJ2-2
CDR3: ASSERLAENTGELF

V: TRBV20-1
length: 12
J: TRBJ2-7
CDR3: SARWTGITYEQY

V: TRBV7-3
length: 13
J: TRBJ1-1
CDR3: ASSLGTGARTEAF

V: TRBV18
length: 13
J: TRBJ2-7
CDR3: ASSPPGQPTYEQY

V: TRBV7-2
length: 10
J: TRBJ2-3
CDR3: ASSLGEDTQY

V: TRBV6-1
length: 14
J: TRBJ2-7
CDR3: ASSEWASGGAYEQY

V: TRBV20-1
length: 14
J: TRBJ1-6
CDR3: SARDKGEGYNSPLH

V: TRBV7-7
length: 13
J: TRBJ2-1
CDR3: ASSPGLALVDEQF

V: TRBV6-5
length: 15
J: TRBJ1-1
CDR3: ASSYSLQAQGNTGAF

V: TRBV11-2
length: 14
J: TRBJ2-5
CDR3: ASSLLAGAVRETQY

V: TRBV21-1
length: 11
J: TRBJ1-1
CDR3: ASSKDSQEEAF

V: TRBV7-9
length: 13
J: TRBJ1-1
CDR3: GSSSAATGNTEAF

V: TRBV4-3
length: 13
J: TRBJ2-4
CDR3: ASSQDAAAGNIQY

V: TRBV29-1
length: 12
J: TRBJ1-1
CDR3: SVDQGAANTEAF

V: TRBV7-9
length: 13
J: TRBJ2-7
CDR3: ASSPNSGRPYEQY

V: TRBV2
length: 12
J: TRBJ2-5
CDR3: ASMEEISFETQY

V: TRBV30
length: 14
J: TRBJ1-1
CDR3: AWTLDRGRLNTEAF

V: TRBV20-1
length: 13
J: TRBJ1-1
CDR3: SAREMTGGQTEAF

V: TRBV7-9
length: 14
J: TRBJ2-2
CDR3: ASSSEGVEPAGELF